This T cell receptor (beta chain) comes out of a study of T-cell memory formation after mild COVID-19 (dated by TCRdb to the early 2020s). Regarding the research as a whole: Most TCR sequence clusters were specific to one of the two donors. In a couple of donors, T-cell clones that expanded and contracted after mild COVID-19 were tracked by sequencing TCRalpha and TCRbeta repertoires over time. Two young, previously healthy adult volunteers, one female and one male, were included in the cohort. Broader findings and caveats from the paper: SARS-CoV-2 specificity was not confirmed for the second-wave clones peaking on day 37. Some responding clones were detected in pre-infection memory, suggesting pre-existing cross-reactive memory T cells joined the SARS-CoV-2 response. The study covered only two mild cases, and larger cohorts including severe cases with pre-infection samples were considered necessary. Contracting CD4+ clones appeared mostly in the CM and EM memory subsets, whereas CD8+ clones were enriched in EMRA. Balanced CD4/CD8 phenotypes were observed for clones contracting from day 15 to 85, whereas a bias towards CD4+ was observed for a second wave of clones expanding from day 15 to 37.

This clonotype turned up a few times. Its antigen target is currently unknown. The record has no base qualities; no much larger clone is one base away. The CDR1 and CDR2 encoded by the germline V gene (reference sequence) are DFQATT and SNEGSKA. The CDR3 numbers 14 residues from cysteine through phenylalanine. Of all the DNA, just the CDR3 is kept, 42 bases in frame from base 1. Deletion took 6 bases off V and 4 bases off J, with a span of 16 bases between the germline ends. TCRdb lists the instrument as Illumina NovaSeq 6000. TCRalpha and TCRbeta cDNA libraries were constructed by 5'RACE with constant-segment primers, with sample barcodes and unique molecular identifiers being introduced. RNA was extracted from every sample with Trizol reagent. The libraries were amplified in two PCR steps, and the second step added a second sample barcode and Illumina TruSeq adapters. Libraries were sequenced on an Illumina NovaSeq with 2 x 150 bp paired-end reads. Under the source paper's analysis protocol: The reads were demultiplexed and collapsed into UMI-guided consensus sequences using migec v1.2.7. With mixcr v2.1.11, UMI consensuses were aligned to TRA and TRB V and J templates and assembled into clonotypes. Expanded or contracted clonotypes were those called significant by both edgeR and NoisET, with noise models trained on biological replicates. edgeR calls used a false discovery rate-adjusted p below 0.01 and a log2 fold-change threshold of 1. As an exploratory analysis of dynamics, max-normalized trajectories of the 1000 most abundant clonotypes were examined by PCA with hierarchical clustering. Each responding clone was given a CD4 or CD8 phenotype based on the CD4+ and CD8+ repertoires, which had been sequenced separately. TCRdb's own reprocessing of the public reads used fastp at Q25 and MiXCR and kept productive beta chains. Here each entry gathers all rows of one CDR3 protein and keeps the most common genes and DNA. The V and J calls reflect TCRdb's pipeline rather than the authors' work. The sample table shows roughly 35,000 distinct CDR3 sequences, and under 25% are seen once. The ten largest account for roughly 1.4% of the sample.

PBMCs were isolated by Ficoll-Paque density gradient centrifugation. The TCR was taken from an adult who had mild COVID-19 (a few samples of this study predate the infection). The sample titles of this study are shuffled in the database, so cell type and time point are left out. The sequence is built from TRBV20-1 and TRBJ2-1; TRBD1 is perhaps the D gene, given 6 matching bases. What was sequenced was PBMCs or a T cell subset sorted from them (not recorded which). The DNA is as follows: TGCAGTGCCACGGGACATACACCTTACAATGAGCAGTTCTTC. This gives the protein CSATGHTPYNEQFF.